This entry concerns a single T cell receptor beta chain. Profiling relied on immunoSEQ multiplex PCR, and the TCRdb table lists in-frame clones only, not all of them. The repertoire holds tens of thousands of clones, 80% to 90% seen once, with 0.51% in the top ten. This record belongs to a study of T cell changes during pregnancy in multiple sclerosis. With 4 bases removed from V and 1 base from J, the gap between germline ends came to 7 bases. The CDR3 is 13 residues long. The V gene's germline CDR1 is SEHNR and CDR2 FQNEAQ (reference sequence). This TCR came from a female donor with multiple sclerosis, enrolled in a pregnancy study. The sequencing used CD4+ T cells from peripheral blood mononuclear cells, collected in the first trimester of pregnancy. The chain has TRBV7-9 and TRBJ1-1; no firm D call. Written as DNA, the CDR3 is TGTGCCAGCAGCTGGTCGGGGAACACTGAAGCTTTCTTT. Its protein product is CASSWSGNTEAFF.